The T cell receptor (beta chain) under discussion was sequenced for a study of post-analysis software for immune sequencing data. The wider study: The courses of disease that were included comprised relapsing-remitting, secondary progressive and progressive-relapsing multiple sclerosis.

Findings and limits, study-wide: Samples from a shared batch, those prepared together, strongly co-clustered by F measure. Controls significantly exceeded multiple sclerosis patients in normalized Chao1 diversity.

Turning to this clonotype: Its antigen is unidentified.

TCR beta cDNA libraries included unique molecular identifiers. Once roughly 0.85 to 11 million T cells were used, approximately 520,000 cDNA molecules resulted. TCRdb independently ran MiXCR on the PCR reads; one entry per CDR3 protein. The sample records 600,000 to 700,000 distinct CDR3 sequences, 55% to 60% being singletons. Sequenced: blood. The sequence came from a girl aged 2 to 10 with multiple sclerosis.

This CDR3 reads CASSLSPQTGKHTEAFF. The CDR3 DNA sequence: TGCGCCAGCAGCTTGTCGCCTCAGACAGGGAAGCACACTGAAGCTTTCTTT. The rearrangement uses TRBV5-1 and TRBJ1-1; TRBD1 agrees at 7 bases. Unmatched junction bases numbered 12, after V lost 1 base and J lost 3 bases. Germline V gives CDR1 SGHRS, CDR2 YFSETQ. The CDR3 is 17 residues long. Complete variable domain (other parts from reference TRBV5-1 and TRBJ1-1): KAGVTQTPRYLIKTRGQQVTLSCSPISGHRSVSWYQQTPGQGLQFLFEYFSETQRNKGNFPGRFSGRQFSNSRSEMNVSTLELGDSALYLCASSLSPQTGKHTEAFFGQGTRLTVV.